Detailed here is one TCR beta chain. Only in-frame clones appear in the TCRdb table, and some are missing; sequencing was by immunoSEQ multiplex PCR. The table shows about 170,000 clones, with roughly 84% occurring only once. Trimming removed 1 base from V and 4 bases from J; junction bases left unmatched: 5. The CDR3 length is 16 residues. Germline V gene lookup returns CDR1 SGHAT and CDR2 FQNNGV. The data originate from a study of blood T cell repertoires in COVID-19. V usage is TRBV11-2 and J usage is TRBJ2-1, with 9 bases fitting TRBD2. This clonotype was obtained from a man between 65 and 85 years old with active or convalescent COVID-19. The sequencing sample was made of peripheral blood. CDR3 DNA sequence: TGTGCCAGCAGCTTAGTAGGAACTAGCGGGTACAATGAGCAGTTCTTC. Translation gives CASSLVGTSGYNEQFF. Variable domain in full (rest from reference TRBV11-2 and TRBJ2-1): EAGVAQSPRYKIIEKRQSVAFWCNPISGHATLYWYQQILGQGPKLLIQFQNNGVVDDSQLPKDRFSAERLKGVDSTLKIQPAKLEDSAVYLCASSLVGTSGYNEQFFGPGTRLTVL.